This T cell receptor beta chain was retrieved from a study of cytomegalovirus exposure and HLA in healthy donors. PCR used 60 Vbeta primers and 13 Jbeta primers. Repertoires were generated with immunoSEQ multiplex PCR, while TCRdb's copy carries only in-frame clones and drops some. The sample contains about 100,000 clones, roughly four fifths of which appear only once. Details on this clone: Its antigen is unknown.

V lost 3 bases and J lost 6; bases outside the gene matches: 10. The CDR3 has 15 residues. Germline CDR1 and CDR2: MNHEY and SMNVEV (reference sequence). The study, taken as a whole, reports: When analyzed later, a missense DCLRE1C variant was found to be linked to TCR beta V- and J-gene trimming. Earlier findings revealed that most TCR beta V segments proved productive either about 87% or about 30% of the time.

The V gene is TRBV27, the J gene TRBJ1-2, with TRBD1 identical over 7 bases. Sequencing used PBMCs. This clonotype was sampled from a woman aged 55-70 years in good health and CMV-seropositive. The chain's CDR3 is CASSFSEDRANGYTF. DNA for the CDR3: TGTGCCAGCAGTTTCTCCGAAGACAGGGCCAATGGCTACACCTTC.